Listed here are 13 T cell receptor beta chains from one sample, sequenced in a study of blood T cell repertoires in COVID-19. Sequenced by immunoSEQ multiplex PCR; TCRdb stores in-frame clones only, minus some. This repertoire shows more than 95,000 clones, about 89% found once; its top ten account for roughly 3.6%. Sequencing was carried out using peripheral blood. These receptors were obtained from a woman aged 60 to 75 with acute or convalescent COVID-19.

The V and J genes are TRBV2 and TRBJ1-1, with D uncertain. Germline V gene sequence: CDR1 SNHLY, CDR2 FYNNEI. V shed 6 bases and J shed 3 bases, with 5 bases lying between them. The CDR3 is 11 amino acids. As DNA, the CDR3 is TGTGCCAGCAGGGAGGACACTGAAGCTTTCTTT. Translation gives CASREDTEAFF.

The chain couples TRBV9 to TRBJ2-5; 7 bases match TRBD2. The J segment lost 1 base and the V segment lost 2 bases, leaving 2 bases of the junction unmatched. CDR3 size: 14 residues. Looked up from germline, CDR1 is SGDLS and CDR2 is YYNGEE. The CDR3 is CASSVGTTQETQYF. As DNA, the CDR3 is TGTGCCAGCAGCGTTGGGACTACCCAAGAGACCCAGTACTTC.

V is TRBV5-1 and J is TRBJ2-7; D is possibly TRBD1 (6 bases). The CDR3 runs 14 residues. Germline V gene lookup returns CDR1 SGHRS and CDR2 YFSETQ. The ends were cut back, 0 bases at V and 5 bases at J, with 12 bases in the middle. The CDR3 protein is CASSLGRGSDEQYF. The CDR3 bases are TGCGCCAGCAGCTTGGGCAGGGGATCTGACGAGCAGTACTTC.

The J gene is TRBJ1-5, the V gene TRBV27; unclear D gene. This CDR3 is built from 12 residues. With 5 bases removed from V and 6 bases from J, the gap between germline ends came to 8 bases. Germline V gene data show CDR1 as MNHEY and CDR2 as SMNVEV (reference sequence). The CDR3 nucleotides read TGTGCCAGCAGTCTTCGAGGTCAGCCCCAGCATTTT. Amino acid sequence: CASSLRGQPQHF.

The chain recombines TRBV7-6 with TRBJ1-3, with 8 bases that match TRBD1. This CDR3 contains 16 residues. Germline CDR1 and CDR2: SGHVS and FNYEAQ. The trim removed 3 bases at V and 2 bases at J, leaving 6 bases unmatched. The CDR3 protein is CASSFSQGATGNTIYF. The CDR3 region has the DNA TGTGCCAGCAGCTTTTCCCAGGGGGCCACTGGAAACACCATATATTTT.

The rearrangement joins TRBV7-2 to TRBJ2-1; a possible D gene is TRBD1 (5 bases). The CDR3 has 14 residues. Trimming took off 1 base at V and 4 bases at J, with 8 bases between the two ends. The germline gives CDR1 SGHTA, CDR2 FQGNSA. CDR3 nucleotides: TGTGCCAGCAGCTTAGAGTGGACATACAATGAGCAGTTCTTC. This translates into CASSLEWTYNEQFF.

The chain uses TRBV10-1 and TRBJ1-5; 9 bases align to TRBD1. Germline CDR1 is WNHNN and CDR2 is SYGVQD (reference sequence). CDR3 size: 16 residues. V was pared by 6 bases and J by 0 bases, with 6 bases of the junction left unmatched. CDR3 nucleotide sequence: TGCGCCAGCAGGGGGACAGGGAGTCATAGCAATCAGCCCCAGCATTTT. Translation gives CASRGTGSHSNQPQHF.

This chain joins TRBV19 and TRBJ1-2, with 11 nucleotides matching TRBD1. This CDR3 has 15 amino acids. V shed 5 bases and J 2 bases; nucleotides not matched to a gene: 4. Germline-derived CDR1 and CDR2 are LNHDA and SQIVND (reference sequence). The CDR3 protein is CASSGDRGGNYGYTF. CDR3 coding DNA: TGTGCCAGTAGTGGGGACAGGGGGGGAAACTATGGCTACACCTTC.

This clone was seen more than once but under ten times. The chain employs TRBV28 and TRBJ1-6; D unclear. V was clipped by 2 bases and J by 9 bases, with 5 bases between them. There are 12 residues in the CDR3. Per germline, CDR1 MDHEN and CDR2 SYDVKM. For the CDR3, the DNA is TGTGCCAGCAGTTTACCGGGTTCACCCCTCCACTTT. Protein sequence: CASSLPGSPLHF.

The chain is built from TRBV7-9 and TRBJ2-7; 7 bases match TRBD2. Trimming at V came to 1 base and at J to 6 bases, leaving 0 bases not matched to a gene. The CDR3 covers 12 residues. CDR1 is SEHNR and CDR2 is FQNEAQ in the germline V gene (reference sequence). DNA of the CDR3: TGTGCCAGCAGCTTAGGCGGGGGCGAGCAGTACGTC. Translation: CASSLGGGEQYV.

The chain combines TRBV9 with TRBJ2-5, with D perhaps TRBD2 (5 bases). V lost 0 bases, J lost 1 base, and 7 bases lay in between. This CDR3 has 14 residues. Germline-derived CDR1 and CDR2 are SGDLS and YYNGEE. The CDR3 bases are TGTGCCAGCAGCGTAGGGGCGGGCCAAGAGACCCAGTACTTC. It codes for CASSVGAGQETQYF.

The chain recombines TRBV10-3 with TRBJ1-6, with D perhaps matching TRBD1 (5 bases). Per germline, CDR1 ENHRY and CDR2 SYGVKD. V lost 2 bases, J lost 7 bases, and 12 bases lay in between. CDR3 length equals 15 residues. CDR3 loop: CAISEEDIPNSPLHF. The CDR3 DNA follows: TGTGCCATCAGTGAGGAGGACATCCCCAATTCACCCCTCCACTTT.

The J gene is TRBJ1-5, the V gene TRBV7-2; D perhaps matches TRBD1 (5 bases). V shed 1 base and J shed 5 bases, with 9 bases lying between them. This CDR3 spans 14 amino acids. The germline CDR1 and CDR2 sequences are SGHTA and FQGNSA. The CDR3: CASSLGGDDQPQHF. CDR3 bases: TGTGCCAGCAGCTTAGGGGGGGATGATCAGCCCCAGCATTTT.